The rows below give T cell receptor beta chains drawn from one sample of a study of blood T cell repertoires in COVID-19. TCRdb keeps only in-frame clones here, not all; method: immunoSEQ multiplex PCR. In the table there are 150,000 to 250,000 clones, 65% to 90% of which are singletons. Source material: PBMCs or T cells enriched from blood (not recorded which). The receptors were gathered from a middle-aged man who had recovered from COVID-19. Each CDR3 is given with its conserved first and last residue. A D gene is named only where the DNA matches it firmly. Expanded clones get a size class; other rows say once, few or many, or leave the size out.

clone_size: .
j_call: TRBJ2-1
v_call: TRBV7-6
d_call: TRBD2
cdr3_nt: TGTGCCAGCAGCCCGGGACTAGCGGGAGTCAATGAGCAGTTCTTC
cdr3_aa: CASSPGLAGVNEQFF

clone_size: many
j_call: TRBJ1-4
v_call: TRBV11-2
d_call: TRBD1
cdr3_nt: TGTGCCAGCAGCCTGATCGGAGGGACAGGGGGGGGAAAACTGTTTTTT
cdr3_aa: CASSLIGGTGGGKLFF

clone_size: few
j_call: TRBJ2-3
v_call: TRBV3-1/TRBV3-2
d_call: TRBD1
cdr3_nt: TGTGCCAGCAGCCAATTCACCTGGACAGGGGGCACAGATACGCAGTATTTT
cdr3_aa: CASSQFTWTGGTDTQYF

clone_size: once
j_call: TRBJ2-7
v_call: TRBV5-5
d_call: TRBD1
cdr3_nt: TGTGCCAGCAGCTTGGCCCGGACAGGGGGCCTCTACGAGCAGTACTTC
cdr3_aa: CASSLARTGGLYEQYF

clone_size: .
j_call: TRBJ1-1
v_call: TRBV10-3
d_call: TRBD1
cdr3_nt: TGTGCCATCAGTGGGGGAGCGAGGGGGCTTGAAGCTTTCTTT
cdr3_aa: CAISGGARGLEAFF

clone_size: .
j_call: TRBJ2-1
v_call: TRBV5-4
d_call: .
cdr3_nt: TGTGCCAGCAGCTTACAGGGAGGGGATGAGCAGTTCTTC
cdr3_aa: CASSLQGGDEQFF

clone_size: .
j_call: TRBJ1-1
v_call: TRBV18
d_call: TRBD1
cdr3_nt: TGTGCCAGCTCACCGGCACCCGACAGGGATGCTTTCTTT
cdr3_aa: CASSPAPDRDAFF

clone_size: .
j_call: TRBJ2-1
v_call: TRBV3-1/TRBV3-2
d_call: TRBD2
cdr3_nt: TGTGCCAGCGTCCCTAGCGGGAGTAGTGAGCAGTTCTTC
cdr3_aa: CASVPSGSSEQFF

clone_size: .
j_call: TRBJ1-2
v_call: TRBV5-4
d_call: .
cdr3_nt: TGTGCCAGCAGCTTTCAGGGGAGATCGAACTATGGCTACACCTTC
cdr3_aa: CASSFQGRSNYGYTF

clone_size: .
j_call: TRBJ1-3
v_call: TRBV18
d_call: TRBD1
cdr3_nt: TGTGCCAGCTCGGACGGGACAGGGAACTCTGGAAACACCATATATTTT
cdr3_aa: CASSDGTGNSGNTIYF

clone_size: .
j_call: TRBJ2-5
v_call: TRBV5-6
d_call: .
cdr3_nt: TGTGCCAGCAGCTTTGACGACAGACAAGAGACCCAGTACTTC
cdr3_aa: CASSFDDRQETQYF

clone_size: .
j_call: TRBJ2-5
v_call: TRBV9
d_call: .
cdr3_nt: TGTGCCAGCAGCCGGGAACCAGACTCTGAGTGGGAGACCCAGTACTTC
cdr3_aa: CASSREPDSEWETQYF

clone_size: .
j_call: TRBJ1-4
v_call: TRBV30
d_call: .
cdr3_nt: TGTGCCTGGAGTATATCCGGGGGGGGCGATCCTGAAAAACTGTTTTTT
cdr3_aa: CAWSISGGGDPEKLFF

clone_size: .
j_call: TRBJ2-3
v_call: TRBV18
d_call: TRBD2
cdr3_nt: TGTGCCAGCTCACCACCACGGACCCTTGGGGGGGGAGATACGCAGTATTTT
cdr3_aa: CASSPPRTLGGGDTQYF

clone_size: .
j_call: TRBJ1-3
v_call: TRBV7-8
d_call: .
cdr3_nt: TGTGCCAGCACCCCCCTGACAGGCTCTGGAAACACCATATATTTT
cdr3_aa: CASTPLTGSGNTIYF

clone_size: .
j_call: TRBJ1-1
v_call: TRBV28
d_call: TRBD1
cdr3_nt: TGTGCCAGCAGTTTATGGGGCCAGGGGGATGAAGCTTTCTTT
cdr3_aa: CASSLWGQGDEAFF

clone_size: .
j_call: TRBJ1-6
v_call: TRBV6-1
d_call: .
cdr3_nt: TGTGCCAGCAGTGTAACAGGCTCTAGGCCAAATTCACCCCTCCACTTT
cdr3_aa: CASSVTGSRPNSPLHF

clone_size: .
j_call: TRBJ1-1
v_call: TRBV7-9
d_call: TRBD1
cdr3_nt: TGTGCCAGCAGCTTAGGCTGGGACAGGGACACTGAAGCTTTCTTT
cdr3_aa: CASSLGWDRDTEAFF

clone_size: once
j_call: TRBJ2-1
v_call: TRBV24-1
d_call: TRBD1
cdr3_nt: TGTGCCACCAGTGACCCGGGACAGGGGGCGAATAATGAGCAGTTCTTC
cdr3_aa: CATSDPGQGANNEQFF

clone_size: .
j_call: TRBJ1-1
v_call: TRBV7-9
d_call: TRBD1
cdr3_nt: TGTGCCAGCAGCTTAGTACAGGGGACGACTGAAGCTTTCTTT
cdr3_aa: CASSLVQGTTEAFF

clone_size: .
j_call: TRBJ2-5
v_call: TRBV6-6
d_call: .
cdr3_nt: TGTGCCAGCCGGACTGGAGAGACCCAGTACTTC
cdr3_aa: CASRTGETQYF

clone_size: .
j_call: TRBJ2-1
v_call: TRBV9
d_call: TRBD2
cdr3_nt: TGTGCCAGCAGCCAAAGTGGCGGGAGCTCCTACAATGAGCAGTTCTTC
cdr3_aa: CASSQSGGSSYNEQFF

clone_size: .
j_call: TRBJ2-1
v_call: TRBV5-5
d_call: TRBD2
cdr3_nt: TGTGCCAGCAGCTTAACTAGGGGAGGGAATGAGCAGTTCTTC
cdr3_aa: CASSLTRGGNEQFF

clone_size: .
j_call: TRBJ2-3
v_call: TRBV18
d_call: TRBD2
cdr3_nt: TGTGCCAGCTCTCAAGGACTAGCGGGCGGTAGCACAGATACGCAGTATTTT
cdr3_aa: CASSQGLAGGSTDTQYF

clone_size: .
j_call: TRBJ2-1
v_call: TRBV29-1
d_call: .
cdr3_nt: TGCAGCGCCAAAAAGGACAGTAACTACAATGAGCAGTTCTTC
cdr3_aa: CSAKKDSNYNEQFF

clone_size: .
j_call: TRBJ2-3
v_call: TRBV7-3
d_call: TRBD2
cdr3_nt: TGTGCCAGCAGCTTACCACCGGGTAGCGGGAGTGAGGATACGCAGTATTTT
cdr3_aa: CASSLPPGSGSEDTQYF

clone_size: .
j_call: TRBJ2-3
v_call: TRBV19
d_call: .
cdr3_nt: TGTGCCAGTAGTATGCAGGGGTATACGCAGTATTTT
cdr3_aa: CASSMQGYTQYF

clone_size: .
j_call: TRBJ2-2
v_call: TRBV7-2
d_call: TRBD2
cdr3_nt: TGTGCCAGCAGCTTAGGCGGGACTAGCGGGAGTAGATTCGGGGAGCTGTTTTTT
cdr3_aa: CASSLGGTSGSRFGELFF

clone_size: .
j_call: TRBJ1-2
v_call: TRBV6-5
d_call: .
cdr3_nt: TGTGCCAGCAGTTTCGTTGGAAGCGGCTATGGCTACACCTTC
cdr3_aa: CASSFVGSGYGYTF

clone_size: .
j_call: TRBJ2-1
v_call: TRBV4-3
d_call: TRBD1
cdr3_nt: TGCGCCAGCAGCCAAGAAAGAGGGGACAGGTCCTACAATGAGCAGTTCTTC
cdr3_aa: CASSQERGDRSYNEQFF

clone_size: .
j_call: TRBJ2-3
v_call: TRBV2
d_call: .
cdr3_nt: TGTGCCAGCACCGGCCGGCAGGGCCCACATAACACAGATACGCAGTATTTT
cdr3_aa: CASTGRQGPHNTDTQYF

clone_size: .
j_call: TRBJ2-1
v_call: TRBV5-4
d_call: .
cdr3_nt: TGTGCCAACAGGTCTCCTACCTACAATGAGCAGTTCTTC
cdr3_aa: CANRSPTYNEQFF

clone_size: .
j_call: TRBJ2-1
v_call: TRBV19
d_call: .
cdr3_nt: TGTGCCAGTAGTTGGGGAGACAACAATGAGCAGTTCTTC
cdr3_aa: CASSWGDNNEQFF

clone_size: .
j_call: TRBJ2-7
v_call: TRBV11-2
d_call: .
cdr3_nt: TGTGCCAGCAGCTTGCTCCAGGGCTACGAGCAGTACTTC
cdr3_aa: CASSLLQGYEQYF

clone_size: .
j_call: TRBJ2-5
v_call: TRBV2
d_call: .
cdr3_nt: TGTGCCAGCAGCTTCCCGACAGGCCGAGGGGAGACCCAGTACTTC
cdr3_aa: CASSFPTGRGETQYF

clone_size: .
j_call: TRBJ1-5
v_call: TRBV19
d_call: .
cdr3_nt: TGTGCCAGTAGTATAGCGGGCGGAGGTGGCAATCAGCCCCAGCATTTT
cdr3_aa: CASSIAGGGGNQPQHF

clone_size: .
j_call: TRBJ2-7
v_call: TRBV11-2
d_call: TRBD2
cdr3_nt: TGTGCCAGCAGCTTAGGAGCGGGGCTTTCCTACGAGCAGTACTTC
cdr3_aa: CASSLGAGLSYEQYF

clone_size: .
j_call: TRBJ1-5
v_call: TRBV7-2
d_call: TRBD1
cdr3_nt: TGTGCCAGCAGCTTAGGGGGGACAGGGAGTCAGCCCCAGCATTTT
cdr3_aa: CASSLGGTGSQPQHF

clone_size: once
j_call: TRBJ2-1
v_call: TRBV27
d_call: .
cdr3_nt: TGTGCCAGCAGTTTATCGATAGGTTTGGGACATCAATACGAGCAGTTCTTC
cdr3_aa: CASSLSIGLGHQYEQFF

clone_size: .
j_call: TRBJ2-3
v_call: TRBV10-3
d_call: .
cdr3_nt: TGTGCCATCAGTGAGATGGGCAGGGGCACAGATACGCAGTATTTT
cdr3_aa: CAISEMGRGTDTQYF

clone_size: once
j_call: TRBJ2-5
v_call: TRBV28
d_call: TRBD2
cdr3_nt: TGTGCCAGCAGTTTATGGGGTAGCGGGAGGCCTACCCAAGAGACCCAGTACTTC
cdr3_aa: CASSLWGSGRPTQETQYF

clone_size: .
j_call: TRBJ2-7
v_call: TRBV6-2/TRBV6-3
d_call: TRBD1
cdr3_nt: TGTGCCAGCAGGCCTGGGACAGGGGGCTCCTACGAGCAGTACTTC
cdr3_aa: CASRPGTGGSYEQYF

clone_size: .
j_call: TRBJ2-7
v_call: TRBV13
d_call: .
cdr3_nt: TGTGCCAGCAGCTTCGGGGCGACAGGGAGGGAGCAGTACTTC
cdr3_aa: CASSFGATGREQYF

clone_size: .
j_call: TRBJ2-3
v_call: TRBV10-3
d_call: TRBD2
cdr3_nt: TGTGCCATCAGTGACCGCGGGAGGGCCGAAGATACGCAGTATTTT
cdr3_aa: CAISDRGRAEDTQYF

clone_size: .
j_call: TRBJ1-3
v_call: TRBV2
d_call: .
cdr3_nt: TGTGCCAGCAGTGAGTTAATCTCTGGAAACACCATATATTTT
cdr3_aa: CASSELISGNTIYF

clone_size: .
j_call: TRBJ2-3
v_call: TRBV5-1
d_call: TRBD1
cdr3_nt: TGCGCCAGCAGCTTGGCCAGGGGGCGCACAGATACGCAGTATTTT
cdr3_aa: CASSLARGRTDTQYF

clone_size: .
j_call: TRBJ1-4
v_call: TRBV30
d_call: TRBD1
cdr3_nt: TGTGCCTGGAGTGGGCGCCAGGGGGAAGAAAAACTGTTTTTT
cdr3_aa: CAWSGRQGEEKLFF

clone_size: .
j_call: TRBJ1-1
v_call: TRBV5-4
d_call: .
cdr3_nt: TGTGCCAGCAGCTTGGGGGGCTCGTTTACTGAAGCTTTCTTT
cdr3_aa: CASSLGGSFTEAFF

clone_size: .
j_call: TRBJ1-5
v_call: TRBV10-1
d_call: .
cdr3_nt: TGCGCCAGCAGTGAGTCGATCGGAGGGATTCGAAGCAATCAGCCCCAGCATTTT
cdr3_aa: CASSESIGGIRSNQPQHF